The 9 T cell receptor beta chains in this list originate from one sample, sequenced in a study of control samples from healthy donors and cancer patients. Libraries were prepared by immunoSEQ multiplex PCR; TCRdb keeps only in-frame clonotypes and omits some of them. Of some 150,000 clones listed, 93% are singletons. The sequencing input was blood. These receptors originate from a woman aged 55-69 years in good health.

V is TRBV6-5 and J is TRBJ1-1; D not certain. Germline-derived CDR1 and CDR2 are MNHEY and SVGAGI. The CDR3 has 15 amino acids. V lost 0 bases, J lost 3 bases, and 11 bases lay in between. CDR3 nucleotides: TGTGCCAGCAGTTACTCGATCGGCGCCTACACTGAAGCTTTCTTT. Its protein product is CASSYSIGAYTEAFF.

The chain carries TRBV18 and TRBJ2-1, with D unclear. Trimming pared 3 bases from V and 10 bases from J, leaving 10 bases between. Germline CDR1 is KGHSH and CDR2 is LQKENI. The CDR3 totals 12 residues. The CDR3, as DNA: TGTGCCAGCTCACCCGATTCGATAGAGCAGTTCTTC. Amino acids: CASSPDSIEQFF.

This chain links TRBV7-9 with TRBJ2-2; D gene unclear. The CDR3 runs 15 residues. Germline loops: CDR1 SEHNR, CDR2 FQNEAQ (reference sequence). Trimming stripped 2 bases from V and 7 bases from J, with 14 bases between. The CDR3 sequence: CASSLMSSNDGELFF. The DNA of the CDR3 is TGTGCCAGCAGCTTAATGTCTAGTAATGACGGGGAGCTGTTTTTT.

The rearrangement links TRBV11-3 to TRBJ2-7; unclear D gene. The germline CDR1 and CDR2 sequences are SGHNT and YENEEA. V dropped 1 base and J dropped 4 bases, with 17 bases sitting between them. There are 16 residues in the CDR3. CDR3 in DNA: TGTGCCAGCAGCTTAGGCAGTTCGGACCCACCGTACGAGCAGTACTTC. As protein: CASSLGSSDPPYEQYF.

The gene calls are TRBV6-5 and TRBJ1-5; D is possibly TRBD1 (5 bases). The CDR3 contains 13 residues. The germline CDR1 and CDR2 sequences are MNHEY and SVGAGI. Trimming took 5 bases from V and 6 from J, leaving 11 bases between them. CDR3 region: CASSQGFGQPQHF. The CDR3 region has the DNA TGTGCCAGCAGTCAGGGATTCGGTCAGCCCCAGCATTTT.

The rearrangement uses TRBV19 and TRBJ1-3; 8 nucleotides match TRBD1. Trimming removed 6 bases from V and 1 base from J; junction bases left unmatched: 11. The CDR3 contains 17 residues. CDR1 and CDR2 (germline): LNHDA, SQIVND (reference sequence). This CDR3 reads CASSLMFDRGSGNTIYF. The CDR3 DNA is TGTGCCAGTAGCCTGATGTTCGACAGGGGATCTGGAAACACCATATATTTT.

The CDR3 nucleotides read TGTGCCAGCAGCACAATAGCGGGGGGTTACAATGAGCAGTTCTTC. Residues: CASSTIAGGYNEQFF. The chain recombines TRBV9 with TRBJ2-1; 10 bases align to TRBD2. With 4 bases clipped from V and 4 bases from J, the junction kept 5 bases outside the gene matches. CDR1 and CDR2 from the germline V gene are SGDLS and YYNGEE. The CDR3 runs 15 residues.

The chain carries TRBV5-6 and TRBJ1-2; 9 bases map to TRBD1. CDR1 and CDR2 (germline): SGHDT, YYEEEE. The CDR3 is made up of 17 amino acids. Germline trimming cut 4 bases from V and 0 bases from J; bases unmatched to any gene: 10. CDR3 in amino acids: CASSLGTGSKTNYGYTF. CDR3 in DNA: TGTGCCAGCAGCCTAGGGACAGGGTCCAAGACTAACTATGGCTACACCTTC.

The sample holds one count of this clone. V gene TRBV6-1 combines with J gene TRBJ1-6; no clear D. The CDR3 length is 19 residues. The V end lost 1 base, the J end lost 0 bases, and 16 bases lay between the germline ends. In germline, CDR1 is MNHNS, CDR2 SASEGT. CDR3 sequence: CASSEVRVLLNSYNSPLHF. CDR3 in DNA: TGTGCCAGCAGTGAAGTTCGGGTTCTACTTAACTCCTATAATTCACCCCTCCACTTT.